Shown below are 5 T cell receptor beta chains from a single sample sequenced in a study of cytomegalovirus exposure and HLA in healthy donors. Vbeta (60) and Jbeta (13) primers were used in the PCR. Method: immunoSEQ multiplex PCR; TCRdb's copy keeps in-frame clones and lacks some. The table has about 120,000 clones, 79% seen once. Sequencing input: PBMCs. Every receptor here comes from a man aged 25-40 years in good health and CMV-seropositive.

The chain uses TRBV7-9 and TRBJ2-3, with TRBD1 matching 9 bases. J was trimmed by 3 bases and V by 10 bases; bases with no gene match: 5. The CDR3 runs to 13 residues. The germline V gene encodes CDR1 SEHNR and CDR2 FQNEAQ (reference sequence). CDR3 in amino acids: CATPGQGTDTQYF. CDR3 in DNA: TGTGCCACCCCGGGACAGGGTACAGATACGCAGTATTTT.

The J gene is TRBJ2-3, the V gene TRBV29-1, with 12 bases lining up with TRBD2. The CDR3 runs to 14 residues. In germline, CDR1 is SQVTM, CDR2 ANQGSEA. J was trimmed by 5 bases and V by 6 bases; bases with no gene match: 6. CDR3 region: CSVTTGLAGDTQYF. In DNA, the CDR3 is TGCAGCGTCACGACGGGACTAGCGGGAGATACGCAGTATTTT.

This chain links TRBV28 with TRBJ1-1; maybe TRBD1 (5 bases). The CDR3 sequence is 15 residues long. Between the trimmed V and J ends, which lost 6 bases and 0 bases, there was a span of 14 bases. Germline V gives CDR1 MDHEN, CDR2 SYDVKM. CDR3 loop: CASSTPTAMNTEAFF. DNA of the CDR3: TGTGCCAGCAGCACCCCGACAGCCATGAACACTGAAGCTTTCTTT.

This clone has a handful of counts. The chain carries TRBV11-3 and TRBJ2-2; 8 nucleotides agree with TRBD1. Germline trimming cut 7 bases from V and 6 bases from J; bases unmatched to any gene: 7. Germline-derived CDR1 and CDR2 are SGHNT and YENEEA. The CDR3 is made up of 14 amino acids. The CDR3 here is CASNRNRGAGELFF. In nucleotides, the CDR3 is TGTGCCAGCAACCGTAACAGGGGGGCCGGGGAGCTGTTTTTT.

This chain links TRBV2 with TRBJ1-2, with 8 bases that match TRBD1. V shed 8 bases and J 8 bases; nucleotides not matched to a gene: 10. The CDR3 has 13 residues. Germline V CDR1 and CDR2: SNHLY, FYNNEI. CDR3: CASVSDRVKGYTF. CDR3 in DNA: TGTGCCAGCGTGTCGGACAGGGTAAAGGGCTACACCTTC.